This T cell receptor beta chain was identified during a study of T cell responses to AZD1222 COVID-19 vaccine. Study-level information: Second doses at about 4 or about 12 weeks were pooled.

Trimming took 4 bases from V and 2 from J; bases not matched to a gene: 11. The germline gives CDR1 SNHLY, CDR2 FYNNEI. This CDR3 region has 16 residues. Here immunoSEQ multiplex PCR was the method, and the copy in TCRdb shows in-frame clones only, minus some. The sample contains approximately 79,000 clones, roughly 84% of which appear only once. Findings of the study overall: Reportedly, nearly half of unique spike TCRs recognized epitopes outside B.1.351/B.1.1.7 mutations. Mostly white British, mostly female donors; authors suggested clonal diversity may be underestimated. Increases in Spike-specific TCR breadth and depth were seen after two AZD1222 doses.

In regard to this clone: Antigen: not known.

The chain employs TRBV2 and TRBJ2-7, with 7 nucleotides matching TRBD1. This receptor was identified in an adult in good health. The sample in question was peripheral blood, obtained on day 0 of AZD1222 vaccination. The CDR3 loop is CASSGEGTVKPYEQYF. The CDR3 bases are TGTGCCAGCAGTGGAGAGGGGACAGTGAAGCCCTACGAGCAGTACTTC. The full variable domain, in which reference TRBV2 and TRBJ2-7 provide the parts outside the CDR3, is EPEVTQTPSHQVTQMGQEVILRCVPISNHLYFYWYRQILGQKVEFLVSFYNNEISEKSEIFDDQFSVERPDGSNFTLKIRSTKLEDSAMYFCASSGEGTVKPYEQYFGPGTRLTVT.